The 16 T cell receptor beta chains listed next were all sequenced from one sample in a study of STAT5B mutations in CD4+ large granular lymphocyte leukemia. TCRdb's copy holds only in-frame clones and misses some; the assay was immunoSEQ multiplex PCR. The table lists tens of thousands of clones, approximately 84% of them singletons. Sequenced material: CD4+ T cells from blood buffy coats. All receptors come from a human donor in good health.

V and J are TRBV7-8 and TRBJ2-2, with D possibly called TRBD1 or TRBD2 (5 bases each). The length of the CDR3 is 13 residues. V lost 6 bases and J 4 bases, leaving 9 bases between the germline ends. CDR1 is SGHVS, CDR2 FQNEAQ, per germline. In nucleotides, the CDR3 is TGTGCCAGCAGGGGGACGGGCACCGGGGAGCTGTTTTTT. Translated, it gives CASRGTGTGELFF.

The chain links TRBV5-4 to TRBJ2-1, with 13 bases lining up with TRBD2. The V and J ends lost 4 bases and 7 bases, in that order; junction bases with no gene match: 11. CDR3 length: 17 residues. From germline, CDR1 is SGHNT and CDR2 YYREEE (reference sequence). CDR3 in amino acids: CASSPDGLAGVRNEQFF. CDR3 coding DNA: TGTGCCAGCAGCCCTGACGGACTAGCGGGAGTTCGTAATGAGCAGTTCTTC. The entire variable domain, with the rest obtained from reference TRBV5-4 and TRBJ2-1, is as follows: ETGVTQSPTHLIKTRGQQVTLRCSSQSGHNTVSWYQQALGQGPQFIFQYYREEENGRGNFPPRFSGLQFPNYSSELNVNALELDDSALYLCASSPDGLAGVRNEQFFGPGTRLTVL.

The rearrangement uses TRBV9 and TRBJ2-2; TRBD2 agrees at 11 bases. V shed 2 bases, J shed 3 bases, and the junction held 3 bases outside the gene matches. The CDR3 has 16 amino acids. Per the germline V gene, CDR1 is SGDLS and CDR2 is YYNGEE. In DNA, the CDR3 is TGTGCCAGCAGCGTCACTAGCGGGAGCCACACCGGGGAGCTGTTTTTT. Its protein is CASSVTSGSHTGELFF.

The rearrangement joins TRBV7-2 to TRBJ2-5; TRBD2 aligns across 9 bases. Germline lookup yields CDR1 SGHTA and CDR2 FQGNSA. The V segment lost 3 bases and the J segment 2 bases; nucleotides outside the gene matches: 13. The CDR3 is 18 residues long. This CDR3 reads CASSLVGGAGGSQETQYF. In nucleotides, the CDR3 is TGTGCCAGCAGCTTGGTCGGCGGAGCGGGGGGCTCTCAAGAGACCCAGTACTTC.

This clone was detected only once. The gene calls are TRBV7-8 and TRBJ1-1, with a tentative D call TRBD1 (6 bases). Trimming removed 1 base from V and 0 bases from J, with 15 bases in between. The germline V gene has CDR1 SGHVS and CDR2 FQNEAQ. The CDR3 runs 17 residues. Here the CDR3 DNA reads TGTGCCAGCAGCTTAGGTCTACGGGGGCGCATGAACACTGAAGCTTTCTTT. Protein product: CASSLGLRGRMNTEAFF.

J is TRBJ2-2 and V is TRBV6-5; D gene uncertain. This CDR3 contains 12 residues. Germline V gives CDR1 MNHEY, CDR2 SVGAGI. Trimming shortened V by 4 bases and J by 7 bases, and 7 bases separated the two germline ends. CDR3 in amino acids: CASSFQGGELFF. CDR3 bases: TGTGCCAGCAGTTTCCAAGGCGGGGAGCTGTTTTTT.

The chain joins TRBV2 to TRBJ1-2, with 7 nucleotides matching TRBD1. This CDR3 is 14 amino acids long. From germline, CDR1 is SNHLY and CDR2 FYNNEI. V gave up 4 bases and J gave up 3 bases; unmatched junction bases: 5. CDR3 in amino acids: CASSVSQGYYGYTF. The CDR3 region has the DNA TGTGCCAGCAGTGTTTCACAGGGGTACTATGGCTACACCTTC.

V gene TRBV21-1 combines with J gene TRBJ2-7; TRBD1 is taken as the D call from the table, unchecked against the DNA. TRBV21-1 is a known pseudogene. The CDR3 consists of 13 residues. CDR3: CASSRTGPYEQYF. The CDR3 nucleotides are TGTGCCAGCAGCAGGACAGGACCCTACGAGCAGTACTTC.

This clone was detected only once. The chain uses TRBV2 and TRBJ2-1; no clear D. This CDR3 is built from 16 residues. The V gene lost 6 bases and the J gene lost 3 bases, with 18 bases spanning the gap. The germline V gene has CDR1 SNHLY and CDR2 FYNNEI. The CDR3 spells CASRTRVRARYNEQFF. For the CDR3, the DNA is TGTGCCAGCAGGACACGGGTCCGGGCTCGCTACAATGAGCAGTTCTTC. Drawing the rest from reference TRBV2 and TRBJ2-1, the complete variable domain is EPEVTQTPSHQVTQMGQEVILRCVPISNHLYFYWYRQILGQKVEFLVSFYNNEISEKSEIFDDQFSVERPDGSNFTLKIRSTKLEDSAMYFCASRTRVRARYNEQFFGPGTRLTVL.

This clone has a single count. The CDR3 region is CASSYSRHYEQYF. The CDR3, as DNA: TGTGCCAGCAGTTACTCGCGACACTACGAGCAGTACTTC. J is TRBJ2-7 and V is TRBV6-5, with D uncertain. The CDR3 sequence is 13 residues long. Trimming removed 0 bases at V and 3 bases at J, with 6 bases between. Germline values: CDR1 MNHEY, CDR2 SVGAGI.

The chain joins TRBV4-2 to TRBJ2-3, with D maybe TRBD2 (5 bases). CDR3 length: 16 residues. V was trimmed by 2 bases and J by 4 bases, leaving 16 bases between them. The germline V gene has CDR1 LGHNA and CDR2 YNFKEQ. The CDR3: CASSQKELPGADTQYF. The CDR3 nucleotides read TGTGCCAGCAGCCAAAAGGAGTTGCCCGGGGCAGATACGCAGTATTTT.

The CDR3 DNA reads TGTGCCAGCACCCCGGACAGGGGTGAAAACATTCAGTACTTC. This encodes CASTPDRGENIQYF. The chain has TRBV7-2 and TRBJ2-4, with TRBD1 matching 9 bases. The CDR3 spans 14 residues. Per germline, CDR1 SGHTA and CDR2 FQGNSA. The junction had 6 bases not matched to a gene; V was cut back by 7 bases and J by 5 bases.

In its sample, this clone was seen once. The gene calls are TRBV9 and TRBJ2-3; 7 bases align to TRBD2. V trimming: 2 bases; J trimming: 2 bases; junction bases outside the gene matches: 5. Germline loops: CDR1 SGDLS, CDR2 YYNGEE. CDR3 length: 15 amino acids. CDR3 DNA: TGTGCCAGCAGCGTTGGCGGGGGTAACACAGATACGCAGTATTTT. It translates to CASSVGGGNTDTQYF.

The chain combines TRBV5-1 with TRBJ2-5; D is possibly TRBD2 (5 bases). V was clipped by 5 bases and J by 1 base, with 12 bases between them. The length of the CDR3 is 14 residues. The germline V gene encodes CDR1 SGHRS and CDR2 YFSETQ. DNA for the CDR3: TGCGCCAGCAGAAGAACAGCGGCCCAAGAGACCCAGTACTTC. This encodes CASRRTAAQETQYF.

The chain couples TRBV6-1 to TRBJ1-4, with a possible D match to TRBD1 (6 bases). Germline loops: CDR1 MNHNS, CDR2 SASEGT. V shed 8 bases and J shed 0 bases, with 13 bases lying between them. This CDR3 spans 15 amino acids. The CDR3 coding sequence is TGTGCCAGCCATAACACAGGGTCAACTAATGAAAAACTGTTTTTT. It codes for CASHNTGSTNEKLFF.

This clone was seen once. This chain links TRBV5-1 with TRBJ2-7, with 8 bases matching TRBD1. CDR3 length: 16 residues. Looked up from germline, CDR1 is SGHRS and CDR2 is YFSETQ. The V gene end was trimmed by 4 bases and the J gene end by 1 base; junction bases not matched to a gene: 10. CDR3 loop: CASSKARDRLSYEQYF. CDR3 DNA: TGCGCCAGCAGCAAAGCCCGGGACAGGCTATCCTACGAGCAGTACTTC.